Listed here is a single T cell receptor beta chain. It has no known antigen specificity. Nothing much larger sits one base from this clone, and base qualities are not available. The immunoSEQ Assay was used to sequence TCR beta CDR3 regions from DNA. The paper's processing steps were these. T cell density was computed as TCR beta template counts normalized to usable DNA estimated by amplifying housekeeping genes. The preseqR package was used to estimate richness by extrapolating to 400,000 templates for PBMC samples and to 120,000 templates for tissue samples. Clonality was defined by subtracting Pielou's evenness from one. To identify tissue-enriched TCRs, differential abundance testing was run on productive amino-acid clonotypes with a minimum total count of 5 and an alpha of 0.1. Repertoire overlap between compartments was quantified with the Jaccard Index and Morisita Overlap Index. TCR beta CDR3s were clustered by GLIPH together with public tetramer-defined viral CDR3s, and at least three viral sequences plus V-gene enrichment were required for viral motifs. The table comes from immuneACCESS by way of TCRdb, which keeps in-frame sequences with V and J called. Part of the clones is missing from these tables; in studies checked, under half for an unresolved V gene and the rest for unknown reasons. V and J calls and clone size follow that table, whereas D and trimming were derived from the DNA. The sample yields 130,000 or so clones; around 89% were counted once. The ten largest clones represent 1.7% of the sample.

Measured from the cysteine to the phenylalanine, the CDR3 is 15 residues long. Solely the CDR3 DNA is kept, with 45 bases framed from the first base. CDR1 SGHTA and CDR2 FQGNSA are derived from the germline V gene. V lost 1 base and J lost 2 bases; the stretch between them is 11 bases long. This entry comes from a study of T cells in localized non-small cell lung cancer (TCRdb year 2020). About the study as a whole: T cell repertoires of more than 200 early-stage NSCLC patients were analyzed, with tumors being compared against uninvolved tumor-adjacent lungs. The cohort was made up of 200 to 250 treatment-naive NSCLC patients whose localized lung tumors had been resected. Of the NSCLC patients, fewer than 150 were male and approximately 100 were female, and the mean age was approximately 69 years.

Points the paper makes about the study in general: Multi-region tumor sequencing was not performed, so intratumor heterogeneity could not be excluded. Uninvolved tumor-adjacent lung showed the highest T cell clonality, higher than tumor, which suggests more focused antigenic responses in the adjacent lung. A median of approximately 57 of the top 100 tumor clones were detected in paired uninvolved adjacent lung, and 28 of these tumor clones were also found among the top 100 clones of the paired uninvolved adjacent lung. Because the study design was exploratory, TCR variables were selected using unadjusted p-values without false-discovery rate correction. Higher blood T cell density associated with longer overall survival, while higher adjacent-lung clonality associated with shorter survival.

At diagnosis, tumor, uninvolved tumor-adjacent lung and peripheral blood were collected and then preserved as a mix of FFPE and fresh-frozen material. Blood samples were analyzed as peripheral blood mononuclear cells for TCR repertoire profiling. The chain is assembled from TRBV7-2 and TRBJ1-1; the D gene is not confidently resolved. The TCR was taken from a female donor over 55 with stage I lung adenocarcinoma. The sample here was peripheral blood, taken before any cancer treatment. Read as DNA, the sequence is TGTGCCAGCAGCTTAGTTACAGCGTCTAACACTGAAGCTTTCTTT. Its translation reads: CASSLVTASNTEAFF.